The 15 T cell receptor beta chains below come from one sample, sequenced in a study of T cells after yellow fever vaccination. Via MiXCR, TCRdb re-called the 5' RACE reads, giving one row per CDR3 protein. The data contain almost 600,000 distinct CDR3 sequences, approximately 13% of them seen just once; the ten biggest clones take up about 14%. Sample: PBMCs, taken on the day of the yellow fever booster vaccination. The origin of the receptors is a man aged 25-45 years who received the YFV17D yellow fever vaccine.

This clonotype was found many times. The rearrangement links TRBV29-1 to TRBJ1-2; D is perhaps TRBD1 (5 bases). This CDR3 has 16 residues. Per the germline V gene, CDR1 is SQVTM and CDR2 is ANQGSEA. Between the trimmed V and J ends, which lost 6 bases and 6 bases, there was a span of 26 bases. In nucleotides, the CDR3 is TGCAGCGTCGATCGAACCGGGACTGATATTTCAAATGGCTACACCTTC. This codes for CSVDRTGTDISNGYTF.

This clonotype was observed at least ten times. This chain joins TRBV7-2 and TRBJ1-1, with a weak D call TRBD1 (5 bases). Germline values: CDR1 SGHTA, CDR2 FQGNSA. V lost 5 bases and J 1 base, leaving 8 bases between the germline ends. The CDR3 covers 13 residues. CDR3 nucleotide sequence: TGTGCCAGCAGCCACGGACAGAACACTGAAGCTTTCTTT. Amino acids: CASSHGQNTEAFF.

This chain connects TRBV6-1 to TRBJ2-7, with TRBD2 matching 12 bases. Germline CDR1 is MNHNS and CDR2 is SASEGT. This CDR3 contains 15 residues. Unmatched junction bases numbered 3, after V lost 6 bases and J lost 0 bases. CDR3 sequence: CASSRLAGVSYEQYF. The CDR3 DNA is TGTGCCAGCAGCCGACTAGCGGGGGTCTCCTACGAGCAGTACTTC.

A few counts support this clonotype. This sequence joins TRBV7-9 and TRBJ2-1, with a possible D match to TRBD2 (6 bases). V was clipped by 5 bases and J by 4 bases, with 18 bases between them. Per the germline V gene, CDR1 is SEHNR and CDR2 is FQNEAQ (reference sequence). The CDR3 extends over 16 amino acids. CDR3 nucleotide sequence: TGTGCCAGCAGCCCCATCCTAGGAGGGCATTACAATGAGCAGTTCTTC. Its translation is CASSPILGGHYNEQFF.

The rearrangement joins TRBV6-5 to TRBJ2-6; D is unclear. Germline V CDR1 and CDR2: MNHEY, SVGAGI. This CDR3 region has 15 residues. V lost 6 bases to trimming and J lost 0 bases, with 9 bases between them. The DNA of the CDR3 is TGTGCCAGCAGCTACGGAAGCTCTGGGGCCAACGTCCTGACTTTC. Its translation: CASSYGSSGANVLTF.

In this sample, this clonotype turned up a few times. The rearrangement links TRBV20-1 to TRBJ2-7; the D gene is possibly TRBD1 (6 bases). The germline V gene encodes CDR1 DFQATT and CDR2 SNEGSKA (reference sequence). V shed 5 bases and J shed 2 bases, with 13 bases lying between them. This CDR3 has 13 amino acids. The CDR3 sequence: CSAANKGAYEQYF. CDR3 nucleotide sequence: TGCAGTGCTGCTAATAAGGGGGCCTACGAGCAGTACTTC.

The gene calls are TRBV18 and TRBJ2-1; D not resolved. Trimming cost V 4 bases and J 2 bases, with 9 bases left between them. Germline loops: CDR1 KGHSH, CDR2 LQKENI. The CDR3 length is 14 residues. In nucleotides, the CDR3 is TGTGCCAGCTCACACATTGAGACCTACAATGAGCAGTTCTTC. Protein product: CASSHIETYNEQFF. Filled out from reference TRBV18 and TRBJ2-1, the complete variable domain reads NAGVMQNPRHLVRRRGQEARLRCSPMKGHSHVYWYRQLPEEGLKFMVYLQKENIIDESGMPKERFSAEFPKEGPSILRIQQVVRGDSAAYFCASSHIETYNEQFFGPGTRLTVL.

The chain carries TRBV7-2 and TRBJ2-7; tentative D call: TRBD2 (5 bases). The CDR3 runs 14 residues. V dropped 5 bases and J dropped 7 bases, with 18 bases sitting between them. Germline values: CDR1 SGHTA, CDR2 FQGNSA. Here the CDR3 DNA reads TGTGCCAGCAGCGCTGGATGGGTGTCGGGGGAGCAGTACTTC. It yields the protein CASSAGWVSGEQYF.

The chain employs TRBV20-1 and TRBJ1-2; no reliable D call. The CDR3 loop spans 13 amino acids. Germline values: CDR1 DFQATT, CDR2 SNEGSKA (reference sequence). The germline V and J ends were trimmed by 0 bases and 0 bases, with 5 bases remaining between them. The CDR3 loop reads CSAREMSNYGYTF. The CDR3 nucleotides are TGCAGTGCTAGAGAAATGTCTAACTATGGCTACACCTTC.

This clonotype has just a few counts. The V and J genes are TRBV9 and TRBJ2-2; no clear D gene. The V and J ends lost 4 bases and 4 bases respectively, with 11 bases between them. CDR3 length: 14 amino acids. Germline V gives CDR1 SGDLS, CDR2 YYNGEE. Here the CDR3 DNA reads TGTGCCAGCAGCCCCATGACTGGCACCGGGGAGCTGTTTTTT. The encoded protein is CASSPMTGTGELFF.

The J gene is TRBJ1-5, the V gene TRBV23-1; possible D gene TRBD1, 5 bases. TRBV23-1 is noted as an ORF with a role that remains uncertain. The CDR3 runs to 16 residues. V was clipped by 2 bases and J by 5 bases, with 16 bases between them. The CDR3 DNA follows: TGCGCCAGCAGTCAAGATGGACACTCCGATCATCAGCCCCAGCATTTT. Protein product: CASSQDGHSDHQPQHF.

The chain carries TRBV20-1 and TRBJ2-4; D possibly corresponds to TRBD1 (5 bases). Trimming removed 6 bases from V and 15 bases from J, with 18 bases in between. The CDR3 sequence is 11 residues long. CDR1 is DFQATT, CDR2 SNEGSKA, per germline (reference sequence). CDR3 bases: TGCAGTGCCCGTCAGGGTAACGTAGGGTACTTC. Residues: CSARQGNVGYF.

CDR3 nucleotide sequence: TGTGCCAGCAGTTATGCGCGGGGGGAAACCTACGAGCAGTACTTC. This translates into CASSYARGETYEQYF. J is TRBJ2-7 and V is TRBV12-3 or TRBV12-4; 8 bases match TRBD2. The CDR3 is made up of 15 amino acids. The junction had 7 bases not matched to a gene; V was cut back by 4 bases and J by 2 bases.

The chain recombines TRBV20-1 with TRBJ2-7, with 8 bases identical to TRBD1. Germline assignment: CDR1 DFQATT and CDR2 SNEGSKA (reference sequence). The CDR3 extends over 14 amino acids. V trimming: 1 base; J trimming: 5 bases; junction bases outside the gene matches: 7. CDR3 amino acids: CSARVGQGGHEQYF. The CDR3 DNA is TGCAGTGCTAGAGTTGGACAGGGAGGTCACGAGCAGTACTTC.

This clonotype was picked up a small number of times. The rearrangement links TRBV10-3 to TRBJ2-1; D not certain. This CDR3 spans 12 amino acids. The V end lost 6 bases, the J end lost 8 bases, and 11 bases lay between the germline ends. Germline CDR1 ENHRY, CDR2 SYGVKD. The CDR3 nucleotides read TGTGCCATCAGCGCCTCAGAAGATGAGCAGTTCTTC. Translated, it gives CAISASEDEQFF.